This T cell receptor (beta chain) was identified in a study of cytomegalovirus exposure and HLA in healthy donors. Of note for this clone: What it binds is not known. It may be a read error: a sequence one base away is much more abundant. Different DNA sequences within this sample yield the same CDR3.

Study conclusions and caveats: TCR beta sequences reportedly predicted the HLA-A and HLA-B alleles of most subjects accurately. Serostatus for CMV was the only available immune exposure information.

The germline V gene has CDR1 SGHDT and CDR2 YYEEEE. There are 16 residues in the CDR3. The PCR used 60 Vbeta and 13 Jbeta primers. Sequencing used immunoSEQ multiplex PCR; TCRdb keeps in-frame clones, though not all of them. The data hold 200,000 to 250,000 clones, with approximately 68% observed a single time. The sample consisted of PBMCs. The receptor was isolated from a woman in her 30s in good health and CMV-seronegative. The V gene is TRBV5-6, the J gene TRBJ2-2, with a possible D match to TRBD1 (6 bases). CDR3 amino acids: CASSFTGKWHTGELFF. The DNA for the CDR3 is TGTGCCAGCAGCTTTACAGGGAAGTGGCACACAGGGGAGCTGTTTTTT.